These 11 T cell receptor beta chains share one sample of origin, sequenced in a study of post-analysis software for immune sequencing data. Study-wide points: Controls had lower frequencies than patients of five TRBV segments, which included TRBV5-6, TRBV5-1 and TRBV20-1.

Every TCR beta cDNA library bore unique molecular identifiers. TCRdb re-analysed the PCR reads in MiXCR, keeping a single row per CDR3 protein. The data hold over 700,000 distinct CDR3 sequences, with 25% to 30% observed a single time. No antigen has been identified for these receptors. Sequencing used blood. The receptors derive from a girl aged 5 to 17 with multiple sclerosis.

This clonotype appeared a single time. The chain is built from TRBV10-2 and TRBJ1-1; D not certain. The CDR3 extends over 14 amino acids. Germline loops: CDR1 WSHSY, CDR2 SAAADI. V lost 11 bases to trimming and J lost 2 bases, with 18 bases between them. CDR3 sequence: CAAQGPTRNTEAFF. The CDR3 DNA reads as TGCGCCGCACAAGGACCGACTAGAAACACTGAAGCTTTCTTT.

Only a few counts were recorded for this clonotype. V gene TRBV13 combines with J gene TRBJ2-7; D call uncertain. The CDR3 is 12 amino acids. V was clipped by 5 bases and J by 6 bases, with 11 bases between them. CDR1 is PRHDT, CDR2 FYEKMQ, per germline (reference sequence). DNA of the CDR3: TGTGCCAGCAGCCTCCCCACTGGCGAGCAGTACTTC. Amino acids: CASSLPTGEQYF.

This clonotype has more than one count but fewer than ten. V and J are TRBV3-1 and TRBJ2-3; 8 bases match TRBD2. The CDR3 runs to 14 residues. Germline V gene sequence: CDR1 LGHDT, CDR2 YNNKEL (reference sequence). V lost 8 bases and J lost 4; bases outside the gene matches: 8. The CDR3, as DNA: TGTGCCAGCCACGGGGGGGCCCCTTCAGATACGCAGTATTTT. This gives the protein CASHGGAPSDTQYF.

This clonotype has a handful of counts. The V call is TRBV7-2, the J call TRBJ2-4; D not resolved. The germline gives CDR1 SGHTA, CDR2 FQGNSA. The CDR3 totals 14 residues. V lost 5 bases and J lost 0, with 8 bases in between. CDR3 DNA sequence: TGTGCCAGCAGCCGCACCCCAGCCAAAAACATTCAGTACTTC. Translation gives CASSRTPAKNIQYF. The full variable domain, in which reference TRBV7-2 and TRBJ2-4 provide the parts outside the CDR3, is GAGVSQSPSNKVTEKGKDVELRCDPISGHTALYWYRQSLGQGLEFLIYFQGNSAPDKSGLPSDRFSAERTGGSVSTLTIQRTQQEDSAVYLCASSRTPAKNIQYFGAGTRLSVL.

The chain uses TRBV2 and TRBJ2-2, with 7 bases aligning to TRBD2. Per germline, CDR1 SNHLY and CDR2 FYNNEI. This CDR3 has 15 amino acids. V lost 3 bases to trimming and J lost 5 bases; unmatched junction nucleotides: 6. CDR3 in amino acids: CASSEASGSTGELFF. CDR3 DNA: TGTGCCAGCAGTGAGGCTAGCGGTTCTACCGGGGAGCTGTTTTTT.

This chain uses TRBV12-3 or TRBV12-4 with TRBJ1-2, with D unresolved. The CDR3 has 11 amino acids. V lost 3 bases to trimming and J lost 7 bases, with 6 bases between them. As DNA, the CDR3 is TGTGCCAGCAGTTTTTTGGGTGGCTACACCTTC. Protein product: CASSFLGGYTF.

This clonotype was seen more than once but under ten times. CDR3 residues: CASSARAANQPQHF. For the CDR3, the DNA is TGTGCCAGCAGCGCCCGCGCAGCCAATCAGCCCCAGCATTTT. This chain joins TRBV5-5 and TRBJ1-5; D is ambiguous. Germline-derived CDR1 and CDR2 are SGHKS and YYEKEE (reference sequence). Deletions cut 4 bases from V and 3 bases from J, with 11 bases between. CDR3 size: 14 residues.

The V and J genes are TRBV2 and TRBJ2-5; D may be TRBD1 (6 bases). V was pared by 4 bases and J by 2 bases, with 14 bases between. The germline gives CDR1 SNHLY, CDR2 FYNNEI. CDR3 length equals 15 residues. The CDR3 region has the DNA TGTGCCAGCAGTGCTGTCGGGACAAGACAAGAGACCCAGTACTTC. This translates into CASSAVGTRQETQYF. The full variable domain, completed using reference TRBV2 and TRBJ2-5, is EPEVTQTPSHQVTQMGQEVILRCVPISNHLYFYWYRQILGQKVEFLVSFYNNEISEKSEIFDDQFSVERPDGSNFTLKIRSTKLEDSAMYFCASSAVGTRQETQYFGPGTRLLVL.

This clonotype was observed a handful of times. V is TRBV9 and J is TRBJ2-1; a possible D gene is TRBD2 (7 bases). Per germline, CDR1 SGDLS and CDR2 YYNGEE. V was shortened by 7 bases and J by 9 bases, with 20 bases between the two germline ends. The CDR3 is made up of 14 amino acids. CDR3 residues: CASGPGEREGEQFF. In DNA, the CDR3 is TGTGCCAGCGGCCCAGGGGAGAGGGAGGGTGAGCAGTTCTTC.

This chain links TRBV6-1 with TRBJ2-7; 9 bases align to TRBD1. The CDR3 sequence is 13 residues long. CDR1 is MNHNS and CDR2 is SASEGT in the germline V gene. Trimming removed 6 bases from V and 7 bases from J; junction bases left unmatched: 7. The CDR3 coding sequence is TGTGCCAGCAGAAGACAGGGGGTGAGGGAGCAGTACTTC. Translated, it gives CASRRQGVREQYF.

The chain is built from TRBV12-3 or TRBV12-4 and TRBJ1-2; D is undetermined. The CDR3 runs 13 residues. V gave up 6 bases and J gave up 4 bases, with 12 bases separating them. The CDR3 protein is CASSSDMFYGYTF. Written as DNA, the CDR3 is TGTGCCAGCAGCTCCGACATGTTCTATGGCTACACCTTC.